The 15 T cell receptor beta chains in this list originate from one sample, sequenced in a study of Graves' ophthalmopathy and Graves' hyperthyroidism. Transcripts of RNA were the source for amplifying TCR beta CDR3 regions. The first-round RT-PCR employed HTBI primers together with the Qiagen OneStep RT-PCR kit. A multiplex PCR was then performed as the second round. One entry per CDR3 protein results from TCRdb running MiXCR on the multiplex PCR reads. The sample lists approximately 410,000 distinct CDR3 sequences, 15% seen once, with about 7% in the top ten. Sequenced input: peripheral blood. Receptors were obtained from a woman aged 18-30 years with stable Graves' hyperthyroidism.

This clonotype showed up many times. The chain couples TRBV12-5 to TRBJ1-5; D is unclear. The CDR3 spans 13 residues. The germline gives CDR1 LGHNT, CDR2 FRNRAP. V dropped 0 bases and J dropped 11 bases, with 11 bases sitting between them. CDR3 region: CASGLVSRQAQHF. The CDR3 nucleotides are TGTGCTAGTGGTTTGGTATCCCGGCAGGCCCAGCATTTT.

This clonotype was seen a handful of times. The chain links TRBV2 to TRBJ1-2, with TRBD1 matching 8 bases. CDR3 length: 14 residues. CDR1 and CDR2 from the germline V gene are SNHLY and FYNNEI. V trimming: 6 bases; J trimming: 4 bases; junction bases outside the gene matches: 7. The CDR3 loop is CASRGGQGPYGYTF. In DNA, the CDR3 is TGTGCCAGCAGGGGTGGACAGGGCCCCTATGGCTACACCTTC.

This clonotype was seen once. A read error is likely, as this CDR3 ends without the conserved phenylalanine or tryptophan. V and J are TRBV6-2 or TRBV6-3 and TRBJ1-1; D is unresolved. Germline CDR1 MNHEY, CDR2 SVGEGT. The CDR3 consists of 14 residues. CDR3 sequence (DNA): TGTGCCAGCAGTGACTCGTACAGGAACACTGAAGCTTTCGTT. Protein product: CASSDSYRNTEAFV.

This clonotype was detected many times. The chain couples TRBV28 to TRBJ2-7, with D possibly TRBD1 on 5 matching bases. The CDR3 length is 13 residues. CDR1 is MDHEN, CDR2 SYDVKM, per germline. V was cut by 8 bases and J by 2 bases, with 13 bases left in between. CDR3 nucleotide sequence: TGTGCCAGCTGGAAACAGGCGGCCTACGAGCAGTACTTC. Its translation: CASWKQAAYEQYF.

The sample holds a few counts of this clonotype. The V gene is TRBV6-1, the J gene TRBJ2-7, with 7 bases lining up with TRBD2. Trimming took 6 bases from V and 3 from J; bases not matched to a gene: 8. In germline, CDR1 is MNHNS, CDR2 SASEGT. This CDR3 region has 14 residues. The CDR3 sequence is CASRARTSHYEQYF. CDR3 sequence (DNA): TGTGCCAGCAGGGCCCGGACTAGTCACTACGAGCAGTACTTC.

This clonotype was seen many times. The rearrangement uses TRBV6-1 and TRBJ1-5; D gene uncertain. The CDR3 has 16 residues. Germline V lookup: CDR1 MNHNS, CDR2 SASEGT. The ends were cut back, 5 bases at V and 0 bases at J, with 14 bases in the middle. In nucleotides, the CDR3 is TGTGCCAGCAGTCCCACGGTGTGGGCTAGCAATCAGCCCCAGCATTTT. Translation: CASSPTVWASNQPQHF.

This clonotype occurred many times. V gene TRBV11-3 combines with J gene TRBJ1-1; no reliable D call. V lost 5 bases to trimming and J lost 1 base, with 8 bases between them. Germline V gene lookup returns CDR1 SGHNT and CDR2 YENEEA. The CDR3 covers 13 residues. CDR3 coding DNA: TGTGCCAGCAGCGTGCAGACGAACACTGAAGCTTTCTTT. Its translation: CASSVQTNTEAFF.

This clonotype has at least ten counts. The gene calls are TRBV6-5 and TRBJ2-2; D tentatively fits TRBD1 or TRBD2 (5 bases each). The germline CDR1 and CDR2 sequences are MNHEY and SVGAGI. The CDR3 has 17 residues. Between the trimmed V and J ends, which lost 0 bases and 0 bases, there was a span of 11 bases. CDR3 in DNA: TGTGCCAGCAGTTACTCCCCGGGACCGACGAACACCGGGGAGCTGTTTTTT. Translating gives CASSYSPGPTNTGELFF.

A remark on this clonotype: A read error may be the cause here, since a much bigger clone is one base away. This sequence joins TRBV4-1 and TRBJ1-1, with a weak D call TRBD1 (6 bases). The V gene lost 4 bases and the J gene lost 4 bases, with 13 bases spanning the gap. The germline V gene encodes CDR1 MGHRA and CDR2 YSYEKL. There are 14 residues in the CDR3. The CDR3 coding sequence is TGCGCCAGCAGCCTGGACAGTAAGATCACTGAAGCTTTCTTT. As protein: CASSLDSKITEAFF.

This clonotype has a handful of counts. The CDR3: CASSLGGPTYNEQFF. The CDR3 nucleotides read TGCGCCAGCAGCTTAGGGGGCCCAACCTACAATGAGCAGTTCTTC. V is TRBV5-1 and J is TRBJ2-1, with TRBD1 matching over 7 bases. V was clipped by 2 bases and J by 2 bases; unmatched bases: 4. The CDR3 is 15 residues long. The germline V gene has CDR1 SGHRS and CDR2 YFSETQ.

This chain connects TRBV7-9 to TRBJ1-6; D is unclear. V lost 7 bases and J 8 bases, leaving 12 bases between the germline ends. The CDR3 is 13 residues long. Looked up from germline, CDR1 is SEHNR and CDR2 is FQNEAQ (reference sequence). The CDR3, as DNA: TGTGCCAGCACCTTGGGTTGGGATTCACCCCTCCACTTT. Translation gives CASTLGWDSPLHF.

The rearrangement uses TRBV6-1 and TRBJ2-5, with TRBD1 identical over 10 bases. Per the germline V gene, CDR1 is MNHNS and CDR2 is SASEGT. The CDR3 covers 13 residues. Trimming removed 10 bases from V and 4 bases from J; junction bases left unmatched: 6. The CDR3 DNA sequence: TGTGCCATCCTGACAGGGGGCTCAGAGACCCAGTACTTC. This sequence encodes CAILTGGSETQYF.

This clonotype occurred many times. The chain is built from TRBV6-5 and TRBJ1-1; 8 positions agree with TRBD1. Germline CDR1 and CDR2: MNHEY and SVGAGI. The CDR3 is 15 amino acids. V gave up 7 bases and J gave up 4 bases; unmatched junction bases: 11. The CDR3 here is CASISSGGSGTEAFF. CDR3 DNA: TGTGCCAGCATCTCCTCAGGGGGCTCGGGCACTGAAGCTTTCTTT.

Many counts were recorded for this clonotype. V usage is TRBV5-1 and J usage is TRBJ2-7; 7 positions agree with TRBD2. CDR3 length equals 15 residues. Germline CDR1 is SGHRS and CDR2 is YFSETQ. J was trimmed by 3 bases and V by 2 bases; bases with no gene match: 8. The CDR3 region has the DNA TGCGCCAGCAGCTTACAACCCAGGGAGGGCTACGAGCAGTACTTC. Translated, it gives CASSLQPREGYEQYF.

About this clonotype itself: The junction departs from the called germline gene at one end, perhaps through a read error. The chain joins TRBV6-1 to TRBJ2-4, with 8 bases aligning to TRBD2. The germline V gene has CDR1 MNHNS and CDR2 SASEGT. The length of the CDR3 is 18 residues. The CDR3 DNA reads as TGTGCCAGCAGTGAAGTAGCGGCTGGCGGGGGGCAAGAAAACATTAAGTACTTC. It is translated as CASSEVAAGGGQENIKYF.